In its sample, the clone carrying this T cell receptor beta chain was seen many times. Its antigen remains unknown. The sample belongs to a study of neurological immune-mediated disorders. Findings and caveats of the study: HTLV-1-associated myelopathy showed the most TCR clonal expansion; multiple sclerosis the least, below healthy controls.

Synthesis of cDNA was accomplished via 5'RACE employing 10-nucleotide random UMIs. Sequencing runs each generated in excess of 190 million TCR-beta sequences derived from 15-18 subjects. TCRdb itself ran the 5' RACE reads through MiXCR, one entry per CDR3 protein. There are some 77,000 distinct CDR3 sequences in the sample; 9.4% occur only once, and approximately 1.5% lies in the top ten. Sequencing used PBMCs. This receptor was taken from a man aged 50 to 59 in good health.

CDR3 protein: CSARVASASYNEQFF. Here the CDR3 DNA reads TGCAGTGCTAGGGTGGCTAGCGCTTCCTACAATGAGCAGTTCTTC. The rearrangement uses TRBV20-1 and TRBJ2-1, with a possible D match to TRBD2 (6 bases). Per the germline V gene, CDR1 is DFQATT and CDR2 is SNEGSKA (reference sequence). This CDR3 is built from 15 residues. Trimming took 3 bases from V and 1 from J, leaving 13 bases between them.